The 21 T cell receptor beta chains presented below share a single source sample, sequenced in a study of blood T cell repertoires in COVID-19. Assay used: immunoSEQ multiplex PCR; TCRdb lists only in-frame clones, some missing. The sample has 160,000 or so clones, about four fifths seen once; the top ten hold around 8.1%. Sequencing input: peripheral blood. Receptors originate from a woman aged 55-70 years with COVID-19, enrolled during active disease.

This sequence joins TRBV7-9 and TRBJ2-1, with D unclear. There are 15 residues in the CDR3. Germline V gene lookup returns CDR1 SEHNR and CDR2 FQNEAQ (reference sequence). V was trimmed by 1 base and J by 0 bases, leaving 7 bases between them. CDR3: CASSLERISYNEQFF. The CDR3 nucleotides read TGTGCCAGCAGCTTAGAGAGGATCTCCTACAATGAGCAGTTCTTC.

The chain employs TRBV19 and TRBJ2-6; D gene unclear. The V gene's germline CDR1 is LNHDA and CDR2 SQIVND (reference sequence). V was cut by 3 bases and J by 1 base, with 4 bases left in between. This CDR3 is built from 14 residues. CDR3 nucleotide sequence: TGTGCCAGTAGTATGACTTCTGGGGCCAACGTCCTGACTTTC. Its translation is CASSMTSGANVLTF.

CDR3 loop: CASSLGDGGRNEQFF. The CDR3 coding sequence is TGTGCCAGCAGCTTAGGGGATGGCGGGAGGAATGAGCAGTTCTTC. The chain couples TRBV7-9 to TRBJ2-1; 8 bases line up with TRBD2. This CDR3 spans 15 amino acids. Germline V gives CDR1 SEHNR, CDR2 FQNEAQ (reference sequence). The V gene end was trimmed by 1 base and the J gene end by 7 bases; junction bases not matched to a gene: 6. The complete variable domain, with remaining parts taken from reference TRBV7-9 and TRBJ2-1, reads DTGVSQNPRHKITKRGQNVTFRCDPISEHNRLYWYRQTLGQGPEFLTYFQNEAQLEKSRLLSDRFSAERPKGSFSTLEIQRTEQGDSAMYLCASSLGDGGRNEQFFGPGTRLTVL.

V is TRBV4-2 and J is TRBJ2-1; D might be TRBD2 (6 bases). CDR3 length: 17 residues. Trimming stripped 0 bases from V and 1 base from J, with 13 bases between. Germline assignment: CDR1 LGHNA and CDR2 YNFKEQ. In DNA form, the CDR3 reads TGTGCCAGCAGCCAAGATAGGAGGGGATATTCCTACAATGAGCAGTTCTTC. Its protein is CASSQDRRGYSYNEQFF.

V and J are TRBV30 and TRBJ2-6; a weak D match, TRBD1 (5 bases). Germline loops: CDR1 GTSNPN, CDR2 SVGIG (reference sequence). The length of the CDR3 is 18 residues. V gave up 3 bases and J gave up 2 bases, with 20 bases separating them. This chain's CDR3 is CAWSVPDSIKTGANVLTF. The DNA for the CDR3 is TGTGCCTGGAGCGTACCCGACAGCATCAAAACTGGGGCCAACGTCCTGACTTTC. The complete variable domain, with remaining parts taken from reference TRBV30 and TRBJ2-6, reads SQTIHQWPATLVQPVGSPLSLECTVEGTSNPNLYWYRQAAGRGLQLLFYSVGIGQISSEVPQNLSASRPQDRQFILSSKKLLLSDSGFYLCAWSVPDSIKTGANVLTFGAGSRLTVL.

In this sample, this clone turned up a few times. V usage is TRBV6-5 and J usage is TRBJ2-5; 8 nucleotides align to TRBD2. CDR3 length equals 15 residues. V gave up 2 bases and J gave up 5 bases; unmatched junction bases: 7. Germline assignment: CDR1 MNHEY and CDR2 SVGAGI. This CDR3 is CASSYGTSGRETQYF. The CDR3 DNA reads TGTGCCAGCAGTTACGGGACTAGTGGGAGGGAGACCCAGTACTTC.

This clone was seen a handful of times. The chain carries TRBV25-1 and TRBJ2-2; the match to TRBD2 covers 12 bases. Germline assignment: CDR1 MGHDK and CDR2 SYGVNS. The CDR3 has 16 residues. V gave up 6 bases and J gave up 4 bases; unmatched junction bases: 6. In nucleotides, the CDR3 is TGTGCCAGCAGCGCCGGACTAGCGGGGCTCACCGGGGAGCTGTTTTTT. Protein product: CASSAGLAGLTGELFF.

V and J are TRBV28 and TRBJ2-1; D might be TRBD1 (6 bases). The CDR3 sequence is 12 residues long. V was cut by 10 bases and J by 8 bases, with 15 bases left in between. CDR1 is MDHEN, CDR2 SYDVKM, per germline. The CDR3 reads CATHRVRHEQFF. The CDR3 nucleotides read TGTGCCACCCACAGGGTACGGCATGAGCAGTTCTTC.

This sequence joins TRBV14 and TRBJ2-2; 9 nucleotides align to TRBD2. With V trimmed by 6 bases and J by 4 bases, 6 bases remained unmatched. This CDR3 has 15 residues. Germline CDR1 is SGHDN and CDR2 is FVKESK. For the CDR3, the DNA is TGTGCCAGCAGTAGGCGGGAGGGCAGCACCGGGGAGCTGTTTTTT. Protein product: CASSRREGSTGELFF.

This chain uses TRBV11-2 with TRBJ2-1, with D uncertain. Germline V gene lookup returns CDR1 SGHAT and CDR2 FQNNGV. The CDR3 covers 13 residues. Trimming shortened V by 2 bases and J by 7 bases, and 9 bases separated the two germline ends. CDR3 region: CASSLNSPNEQFF. The CDR3 DNA reads as TGTGCCAGCAGCTTAAACTCCCCGAATGAGCAGTTCTTC.

This clone was seen just once. The V call is TRBV24-1, the J call TRBJ1-5; 7 bases fit TRBD1. This CDR3 comprises 17 residues. J was trimmed by 3 bases and V by 2 bases; bases with no gene match: 9. Germline loops: CDR1 KGHDR, CDR2 SFDVKD. The CDR3 DNA reads as TGTGCCACCAGTGATTCGCAACCGGGACAGAACAATCAGCCCCAGCATTTT. Its protein product is CATSDSQPGQNNQPQHF.

This clone appeared once. The chain joins TRBV28 to TRBJ2-7, with 8 bases aligning to TRBD2. CDR1 is MDHEN and CDR2 is SYDVKM in the germline V gene. This CDR3 region has 17 residues. The V and J ends lost 4 bases and 7 bases, in that order; junction bases with no gene match: 18. The DNA for the CDR3 is TGTGCCAGCAGTTCTACGGGGACGGGAGGGGGAGAGGGTGAGCAGTACGTC. It specifies CASSSTGTGGGEGEQYV.

This clone was counted between two and nine times. The gene calls are TRBV19 and TRBJ2-1, with no clear D. V was pared by 3 bases and J by 6 bases, with 12 bases between. CDR1 is LNHDA, CDR2 SQIVND, per germline (reference sequence). The CDR3 sequence is 14 residues long. The DNA for the CDR3 is TGTGCCAGTAGTATCCCGGCCGGGTTCAATGAGCAGTTCTTC. This sequence encodes CASSIPAGFNEQFF.

The chain uses TRBV2 and TRBJ2-5, with unresolved D. Germline V gene sequence: CDR1 SNHLY, CDR2 FYNNEI. Trimming took 6 bases from V and 5 from J, leaving 10 bases between them. The CDR3 is made up of 12 amino acids. CDR3 loop: CASRLSTETQYF. CDR3 nucleotides: TGTGCCAGCAGACTTTCTACGGAGACCCAGTACTTC. The full variable domain, with the rest looked up from reference TRBV2 and TRBJ2-5, is EPEVTQTPSHQVTQMGQEVILRCVPISNHLYFYWYRQILGQKVEFLVSFYNNEISEKSEIFDDQFSVERPDGSNFTLKIRSTKLEDSAMYFCASRLSTETQYFGPGTRLLVL.

This CDR3 is CASSGTVTYGYTF. DNA for the CDR3: TGTGCCAGTAGTGGGACAGTGACCTATGGCTACACCTTC. The rearrangement joins TRBV19 to TRBJ1-2; 7 nucleotides match TRBD1. V shed 5 bases, J shed 4 bases, and the junction held 4 bases outside the gene matches. The CDR3 has 13 amino acids. Germline V gene sequence: CDR1 LNHDA, CDR2 SQIVND (reference sequence).

The chain joins TRBV28 to TRBJ1-5, with 11 bases identical to TRBD1. The CDR3 sequence is 13 residues long. The J segment lost 6 bases and the V segment lost 7 bases, leaving 2 bases of the junction unmatched. CDR1 is MDHEN, CDR2 SYDVKM, per germline. The CDR3 DNA is TGTGCCAGCAAGGGACAGGGGGGTCAGCCCCAGCATTTT. It translates to CASKGQGGQPQHF.

The chain uses TRBV24-1 and TRBJ2-6, with D possibly TRBD2 on 5 matching bases. From germline, CDR1 is KGHDR and CDR2 SFDVKD. This CDR3 contains 14 residues. Trimming stripped 9 bases from V and 2 bases from J, with 10 bases between. The CDR3 DNA is TGTGCCACCGGAGAGGGTACTGGGGCCAACGTCCTGACTTTC. It codes for CATGEGTGANVLTF.

The genes are TRBV4-2 and TRBJ2-3; the match to TRBD2 covers 9 bases. V lost 1 base to trimming and J lost 0 bases; unmatched junction nucleotides: 5. The CDR3 runs 17 residues. Per germline, CDR1 LGHNA and CDR2 YNFKEQ. CDR3 sequence (DNA): TGTGCCAGCAGCCAAGGCCCTAGCGGGGTTAGCACAGATACGCAGTATTTT. Translated: CASSQGPSGVSTDTQYF.

This chain connects TRBV9 to TRBJ2-3, with 7 nucleotides matching TRBD1. CDR1 and CDR2 (germline): SGDLS, YYNGEE. This CDR3 comprises 15 residues. The V gene end was trimmed by 4 bases and the J gene end by 2 bases; junction bases not matched to a gene: 7. CDR3 sequence: CASSPRDSFTDTQYF. The CDR3 DNA is TGTGCCAGCAGCCCCCGGGACAGCTTCACAGATACGCAGTATTTT.

This rearrangement joins TRBV5-1 to TRBJ2-2; 7 bases map to TRBD1. Trimming cost V 2 bases and J 1 base; bases outside gene matches: 11. The CDR3 spans 18 residues. CDR1 and CDR2 (germline): SGHRS, YFSETQ. CDR3 bases: TGCGCCAGCAGCTTACCCCCCGGGACAGCAAAGAACACCGGGGAGCTGTTTTTT. This translates into CASSLPPGTAKNTGELFF. The full variable domain, its missing parts supplied by reference TRBV5-1 and TRBJ2-2, is KAGVTQTPRYLIKTRGQQVTLSCSPISGHRSVSWYQQTPGQGLQFLFEYFSETQRNKGNFPGRFSGRQFSNSRSEMNVSTLELGDSALYLCASSLPPGTAKNTGELFFGEGSRLTVL.

The chain recombines TRBV19 with TRBJ1-2; 10 bases are a match to TRBD1. This CDR3 has 16 residues. CDR1 and CDR2 from the germline V gene are LNHDA and SQIVND (reference sequence). V was pared by 3 bases and J by 1 base, with 5 bases of the junction left unmatched. CDR3 coding DNA: TGTGCCAGTAGTATTTTTGGGACAGGGGTTAACTATGGCTACACCTTC. The encoded protein is CASSIFGTGVNYGYTF.